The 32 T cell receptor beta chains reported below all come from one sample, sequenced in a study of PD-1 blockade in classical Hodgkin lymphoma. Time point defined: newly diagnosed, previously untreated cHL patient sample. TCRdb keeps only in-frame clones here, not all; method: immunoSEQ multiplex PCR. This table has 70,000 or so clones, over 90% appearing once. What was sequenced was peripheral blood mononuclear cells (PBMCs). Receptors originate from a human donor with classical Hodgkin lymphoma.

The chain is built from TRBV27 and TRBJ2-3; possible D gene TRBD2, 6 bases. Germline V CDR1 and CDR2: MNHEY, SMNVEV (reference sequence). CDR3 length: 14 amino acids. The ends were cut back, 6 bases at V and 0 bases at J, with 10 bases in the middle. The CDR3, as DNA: TGTGCCAGCAGGGAGGGACGGAGCACAGATACGCAGTATTTT. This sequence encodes CASREGRSTDTQYF.

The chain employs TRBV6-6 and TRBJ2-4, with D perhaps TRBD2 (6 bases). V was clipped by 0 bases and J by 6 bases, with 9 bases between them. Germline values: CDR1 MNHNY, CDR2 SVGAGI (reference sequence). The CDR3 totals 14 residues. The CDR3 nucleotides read TGTGCCAGCAGTTACTCCGGGGAGGCAAACATTCAGTACTTC. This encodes CASSYSGEANIQYF.

Written as DNA, the CDR3 is TGTGCCATCAGTGTGGCGGGACTAGCGGGAGGTTGGAATGAGCAGTTCTTC. Residues: CAISVAGLAGGWNEQFF. The chain couples TRBV10-3 to TRBJ2-1, with 15 bases aligning to TRBD2. Trimming cost V 4 bases and J 7 bases; bases outside gene matches: 8. Germline V lookup: CDR1 ENHRY, CDR2 SYGVKD. The CDR3 has 17 amino acids.

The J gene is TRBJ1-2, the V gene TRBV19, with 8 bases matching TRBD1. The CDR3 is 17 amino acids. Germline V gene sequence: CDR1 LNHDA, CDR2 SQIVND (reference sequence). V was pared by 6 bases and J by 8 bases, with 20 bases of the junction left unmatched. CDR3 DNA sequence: TGTGCCAGTAGCCATTCATCGGACAGGGTTCCTACCCTCGGCTACACCTTC. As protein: CASSHSSDRVPTLGYTF.

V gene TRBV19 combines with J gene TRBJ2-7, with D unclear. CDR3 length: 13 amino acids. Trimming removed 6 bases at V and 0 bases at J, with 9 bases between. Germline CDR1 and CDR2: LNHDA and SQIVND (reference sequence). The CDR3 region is CASSLTSSYEQYF. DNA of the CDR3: TGTGCCAGTAGCTTGACGTCCTCCTACGAGCAGTACTTC.

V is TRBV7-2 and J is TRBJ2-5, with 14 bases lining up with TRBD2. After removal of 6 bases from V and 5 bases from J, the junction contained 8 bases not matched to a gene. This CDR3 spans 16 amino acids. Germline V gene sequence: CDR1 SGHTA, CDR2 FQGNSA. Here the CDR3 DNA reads TGTGCCAGCAGTTCGGGACTAGCGGGGGCTGGTGAGACCCAGTACTTC. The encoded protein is CASSSGLAGAGETQYF.

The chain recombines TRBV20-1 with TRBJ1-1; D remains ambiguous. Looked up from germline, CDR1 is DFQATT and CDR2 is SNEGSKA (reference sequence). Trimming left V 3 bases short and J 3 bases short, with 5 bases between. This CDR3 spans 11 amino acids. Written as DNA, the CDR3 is TGCAGTGCTAGTATGGACACTGAAGCTTTCTTT. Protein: CSASMDTEAFF.

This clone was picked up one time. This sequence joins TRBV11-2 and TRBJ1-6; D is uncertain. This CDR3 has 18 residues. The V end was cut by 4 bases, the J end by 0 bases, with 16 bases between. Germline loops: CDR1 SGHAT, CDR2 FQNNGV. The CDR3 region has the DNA TGTGCCAGCAGCTCCTTAAATACGGTTAGCTCCTATAATTCACCCCTCCACTTT. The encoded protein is CASSSLNTVSSYNSPLHF. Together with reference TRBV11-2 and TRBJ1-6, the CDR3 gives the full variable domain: EAGVAQSPRYKIIEKRQSVAFWCNPISGHATLYWYQQILGQGPKLLIQFQNNGVVDDSQLPKDRFSAERLKGVDSTLKIQPAKLEDSAVYLCASSSLNTVSSYNSPLHFGNGTRLTVT.

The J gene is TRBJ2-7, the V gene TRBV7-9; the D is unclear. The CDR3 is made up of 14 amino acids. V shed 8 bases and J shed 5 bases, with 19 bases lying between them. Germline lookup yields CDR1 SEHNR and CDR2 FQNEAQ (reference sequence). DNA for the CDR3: TGTGCCAGCTGGTCCGGTTCTCTCGTACACGAGCAGTACTTC. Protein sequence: CASWSGSLVHEQYF. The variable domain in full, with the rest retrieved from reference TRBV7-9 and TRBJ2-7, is DTGVSQNPRHKITKRGQNVTFRCDPISEHNRLYWYRQTLGQGPEFLTYFQNEAQLEKSRLLSDRFSAERPKGSFSTLEIQRTEQGDSAMYLCASWSGSLVHEQYFGPGTRLTVT.

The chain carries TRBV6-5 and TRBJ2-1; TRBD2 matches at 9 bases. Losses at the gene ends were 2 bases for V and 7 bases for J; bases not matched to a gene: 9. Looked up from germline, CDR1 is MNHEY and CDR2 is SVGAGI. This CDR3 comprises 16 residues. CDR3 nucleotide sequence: TGTGCCAGCAGTTACACCCCTGCTAGCGGGGAGAATGAGCAGTTCTTC. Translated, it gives CASSYTPASGENEQFF.

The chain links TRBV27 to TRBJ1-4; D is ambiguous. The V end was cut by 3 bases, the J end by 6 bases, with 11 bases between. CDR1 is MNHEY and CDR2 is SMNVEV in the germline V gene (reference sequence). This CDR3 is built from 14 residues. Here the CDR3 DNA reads TGTGCCAGCAGTTTGTGGCAAAAAGATGAAAAACTGTTTTTT. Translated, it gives CASSLWQKDEKLFF.

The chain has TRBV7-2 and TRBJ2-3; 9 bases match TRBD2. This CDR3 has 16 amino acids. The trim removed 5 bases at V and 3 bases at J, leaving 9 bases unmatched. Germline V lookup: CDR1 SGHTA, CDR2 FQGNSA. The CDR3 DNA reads TGTGCCAGCAGCCAACTAGGGACTAGCATAACAGATACGCAGTATTTT. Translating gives CASSQLGTSITDTQYF. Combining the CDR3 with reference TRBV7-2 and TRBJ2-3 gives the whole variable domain GAGVSQSPSNKVTEKGKDVELRCDPISGHTALYWYRQSLGQGLEFLIYFQGNSAPDKSGLPSDRFSAERTGGSVSTLTIQRTQQEDSAVYLCASSQLGTSITDTQYFGPGTRLTVL.

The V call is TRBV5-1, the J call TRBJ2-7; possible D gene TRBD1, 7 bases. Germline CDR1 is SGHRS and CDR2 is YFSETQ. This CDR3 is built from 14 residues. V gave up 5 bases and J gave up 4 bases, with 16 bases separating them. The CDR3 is CASRIIQGGYEQYF. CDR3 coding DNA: TGCGCCAGCAGAATTATTCAGGGGGGTTACGAGCAGTACTTC.

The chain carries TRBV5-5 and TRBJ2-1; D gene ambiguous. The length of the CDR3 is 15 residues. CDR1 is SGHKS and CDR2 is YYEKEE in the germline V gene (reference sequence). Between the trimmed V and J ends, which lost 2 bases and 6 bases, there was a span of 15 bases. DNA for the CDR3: TGTGCCAGCAGCTTTTTGGCAGGTCTCCTCAATGAGCAGTTCTTC. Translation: CASSFLAGLLNEQFF.

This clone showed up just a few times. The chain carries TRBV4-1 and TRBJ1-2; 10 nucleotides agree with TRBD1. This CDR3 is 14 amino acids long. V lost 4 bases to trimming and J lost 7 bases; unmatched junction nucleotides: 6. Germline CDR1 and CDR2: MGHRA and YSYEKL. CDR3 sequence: CASSRGTGDPGYTF. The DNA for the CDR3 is TGCGCCAGCAGCCGCGGGACAGGGGATCCTGGCTACACCTTC.

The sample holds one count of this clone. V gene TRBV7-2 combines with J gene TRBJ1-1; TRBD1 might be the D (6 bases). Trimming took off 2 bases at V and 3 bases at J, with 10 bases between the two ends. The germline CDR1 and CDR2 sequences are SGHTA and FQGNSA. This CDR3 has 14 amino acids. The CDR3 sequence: CASSLLQGYTEAFF. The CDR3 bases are TGTGCCAGCAGCTTACTACAGGGTTACACTGAAGCTTTCTTT.

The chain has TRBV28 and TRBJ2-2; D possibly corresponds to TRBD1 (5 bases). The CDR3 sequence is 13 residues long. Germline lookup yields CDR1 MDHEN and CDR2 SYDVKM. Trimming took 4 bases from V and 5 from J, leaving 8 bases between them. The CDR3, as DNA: TGTGCCAGCAGTTCAGGGATTACCGGGGAGCTGTTTTTT. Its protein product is CASSSGITGELFF.

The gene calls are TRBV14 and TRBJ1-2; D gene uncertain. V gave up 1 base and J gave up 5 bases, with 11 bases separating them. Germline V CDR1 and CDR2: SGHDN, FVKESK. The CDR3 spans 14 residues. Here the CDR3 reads CASSQAAGRYGYTF. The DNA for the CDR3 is TGTGCCAGCAGCCAAGCAGCGGGTCGGTATGGCTACACCTTC.

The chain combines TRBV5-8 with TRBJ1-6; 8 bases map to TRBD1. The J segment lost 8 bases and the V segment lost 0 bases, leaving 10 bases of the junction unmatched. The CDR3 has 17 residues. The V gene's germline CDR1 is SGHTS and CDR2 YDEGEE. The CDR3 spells CASSLVLSGTGDSPLHF. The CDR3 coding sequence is TGTGCCAGCAGCTTGGTTTTATCCGGGACAGGAGATTCACCCCTCCACTTT. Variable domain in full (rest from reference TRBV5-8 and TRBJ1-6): EAGVTQSPTHLIKTRGQQATLRCSPISGHTSVYWYQQALGLGLQFLLWYDEGEERNRGNFPPRFSGRQFPNYSSELNVNALELEDSALYLCASSLVLSGTGDSPLHFGNGTRLTVT.

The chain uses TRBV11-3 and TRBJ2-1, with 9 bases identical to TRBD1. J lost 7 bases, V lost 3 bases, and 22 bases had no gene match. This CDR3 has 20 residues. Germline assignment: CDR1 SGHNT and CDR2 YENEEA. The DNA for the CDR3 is TGTGCCAGCAGCTTGATGTCCACCGGGACAGGGAACACAAACCGGAATGAGCAGTTCTTC. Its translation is CASSLMSTGTGNTNRNEQFF.

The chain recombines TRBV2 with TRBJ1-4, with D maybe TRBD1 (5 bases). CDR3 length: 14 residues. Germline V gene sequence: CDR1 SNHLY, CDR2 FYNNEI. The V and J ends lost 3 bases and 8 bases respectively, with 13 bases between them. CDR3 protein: CASSEGRAYEKLFF. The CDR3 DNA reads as TGTGCCAGCAGTGAGGGCAGGGCCTACGAAAAACTGTTTTTT.

CDR3 residues: CASSVEMGLASNEQFF. CDR3 nucleotides: TGTGCCAGCAGCGTAGAGATGGGACTAGCGAGCAATGAGCAGTTCTTC. The J gene is TRBJ2-1, the V gene TRBV9, with TRBD2 identical over 10 bases. The CDR3 runs 16 residues. Trimming cost V 0 bases and J 6 bases; bases outside gene matches: 6. CDR1 and CDR2 from the germline V gene are SGDLS and YYNGEE.

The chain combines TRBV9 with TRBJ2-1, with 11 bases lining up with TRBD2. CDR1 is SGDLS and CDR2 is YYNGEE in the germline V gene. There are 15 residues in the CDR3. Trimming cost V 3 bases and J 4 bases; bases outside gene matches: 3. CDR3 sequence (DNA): TGTGCCAGCAGCGGAAGACTAGCGGGGTACAATGAGCAGTTCTTC. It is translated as CASSGRLAGYNEQFF.

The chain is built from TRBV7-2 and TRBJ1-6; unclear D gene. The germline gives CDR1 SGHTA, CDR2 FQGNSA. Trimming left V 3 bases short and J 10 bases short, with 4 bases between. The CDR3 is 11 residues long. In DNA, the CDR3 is TGTGCCAGCAGCTTCGACTCACCCCTCCACTTT. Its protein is CASSFDSPLHF.

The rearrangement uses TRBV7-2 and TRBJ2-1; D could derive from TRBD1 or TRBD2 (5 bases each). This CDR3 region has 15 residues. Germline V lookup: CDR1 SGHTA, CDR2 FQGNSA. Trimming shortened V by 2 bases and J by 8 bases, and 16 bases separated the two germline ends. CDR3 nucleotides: TGTGCCAGCAGCTTAAGGGGACCTCGACGGGATGAGCAGTTCTTC. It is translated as CASSLRGPRRDEQFF.

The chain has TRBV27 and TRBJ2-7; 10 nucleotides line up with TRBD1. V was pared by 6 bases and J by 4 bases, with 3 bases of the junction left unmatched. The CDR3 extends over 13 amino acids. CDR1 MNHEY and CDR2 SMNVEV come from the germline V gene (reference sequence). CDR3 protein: CASRRTGGYEQYF. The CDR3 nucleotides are TGTGCCAGCAGACGGACAGGGGGTTACGAGCAGTACTTC.

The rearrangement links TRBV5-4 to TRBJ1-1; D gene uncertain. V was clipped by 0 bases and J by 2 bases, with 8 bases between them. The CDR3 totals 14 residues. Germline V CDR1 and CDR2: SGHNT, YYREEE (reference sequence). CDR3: CASSLENTNTEAFF. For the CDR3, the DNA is TGTGCCAGCAGCTTGGAAAACACTAACACTGAAGCTTTCTTT.

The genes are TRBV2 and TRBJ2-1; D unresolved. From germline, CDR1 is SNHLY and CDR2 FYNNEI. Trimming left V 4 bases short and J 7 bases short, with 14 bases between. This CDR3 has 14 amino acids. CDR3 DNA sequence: TGTGCCAGCAGTGTTATTTCGTCCCAAAATGAGCAGTTCTTC. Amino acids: CASSVISSQNEQFF.

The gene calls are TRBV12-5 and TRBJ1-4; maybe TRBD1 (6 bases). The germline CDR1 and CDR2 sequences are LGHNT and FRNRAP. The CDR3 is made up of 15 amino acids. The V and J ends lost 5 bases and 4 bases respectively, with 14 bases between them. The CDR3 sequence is CASGKRGRDNEKLFF. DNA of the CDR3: TGTGCTAGTGGTAAAAGGGGGAGAGATAATGAAAAACTGTTTTTT. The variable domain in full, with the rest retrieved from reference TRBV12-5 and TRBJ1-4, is DARVTQTPRHKVTEMGQEVTMRCQPILGHNTVFWYRQTMMQGLELLAYFRNRAPLDDSGMPKDRFSAEMPDATLATLKIQPSEPRDSAVYFCASGKRGRDNEKLFFGSGTQLSVL.

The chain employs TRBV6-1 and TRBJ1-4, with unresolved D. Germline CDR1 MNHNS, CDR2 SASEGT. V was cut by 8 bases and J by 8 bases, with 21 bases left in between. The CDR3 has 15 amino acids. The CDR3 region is CASGEKTATGEKLFF. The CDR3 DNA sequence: TGTGCCAGCGGGGAGAAGACCGCTACGGGAGAAAAACTGTTTTTT.

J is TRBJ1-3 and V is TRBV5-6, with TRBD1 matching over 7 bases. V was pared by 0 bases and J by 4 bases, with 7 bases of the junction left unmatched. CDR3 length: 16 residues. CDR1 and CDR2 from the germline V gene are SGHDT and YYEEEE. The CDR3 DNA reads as TGTGCCAGCAGCTTGGCCGGGAGGGGGCAAGGAAACACCATATATTTT. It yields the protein CASSLAGRGQGNTIYF.

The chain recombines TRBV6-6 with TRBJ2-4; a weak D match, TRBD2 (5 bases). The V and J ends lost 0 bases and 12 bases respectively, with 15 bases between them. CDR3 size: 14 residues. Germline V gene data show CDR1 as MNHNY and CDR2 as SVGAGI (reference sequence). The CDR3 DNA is TGTGCCAGCAGTTACTCTTCAGAGCTTGGGAGTCAGTACTTC. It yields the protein CASSYSSELGSQYF.